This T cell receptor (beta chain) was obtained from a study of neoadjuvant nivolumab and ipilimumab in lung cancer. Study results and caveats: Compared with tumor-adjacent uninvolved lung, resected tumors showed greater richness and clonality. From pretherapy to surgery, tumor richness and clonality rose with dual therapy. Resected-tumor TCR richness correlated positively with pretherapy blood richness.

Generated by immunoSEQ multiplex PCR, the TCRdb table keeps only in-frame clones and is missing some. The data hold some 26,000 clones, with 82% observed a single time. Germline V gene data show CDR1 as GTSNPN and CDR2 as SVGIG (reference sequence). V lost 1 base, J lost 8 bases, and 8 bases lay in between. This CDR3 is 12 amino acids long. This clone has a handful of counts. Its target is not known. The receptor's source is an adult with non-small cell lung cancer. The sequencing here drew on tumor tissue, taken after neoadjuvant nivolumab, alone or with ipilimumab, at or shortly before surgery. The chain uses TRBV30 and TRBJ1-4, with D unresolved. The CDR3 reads CAWSAIKEKLFF. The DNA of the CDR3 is TGTGCCTGGAGTGCTATAAAGGAAAAACTGTTTTTT.